These T cell receptor beta chains were read from a single sample in a study of cytomegalovirus exposure and HLA in healthy donors. Here immunoSEQ multiplex PCR was the method, and the copy in TCRdb shows in-frame clones only, minus some. The sample includes 120,000 to 150,000 clones, approximately 83% of them seen just once. The sequenced material came from PBMCs. The receptors were gathered from a man in his forties in good health and CMV-seropositive. Each CDR3 is given with its conserved first and last residue. The D gene is left open where the match is weak. Rows give clone size only sometimes, using once, few, many, or a class for an expanded clone.

CDR3 DNA | CDR3 protein | D gene | V gene | clone size | J gene
TGTGCCACTGCGGCTACAGGGGGACAGCCCCAGCATTTT | CATAATGGQPQHF | TRBD1 | TRBV10-3 | . | TRBJ1-5
TGTGCCAGCAGCAAAGCGGTAGGGGACAGGGGACAGACAGATACGCAGTATTTT | CASSKAVGDRGQTDTQYF | . | TRBV21-1 | . | TRBJ2-3
TGTGCCAGCAGCGGGGCTAGCGGGGGGGCAGGGGATACGCAGTATTTT | CASSGASGGAGDTQYF | TRBD2 | TRBV5-6 | . | TRBJ2-3
TGTGCCTGGAGTTTGGAGTGGGATACGCAGTATTTT | CAWSLEWDTQYF | . | TRBV30 | . | TRBJ2-3
TGTGCCAGCAGCGAACAAGGGACAGGAGTCTCTGGAAACACCATATATTTT | CASSEQGTGVSGNTIYF | TRBD1 | TRBV9 | . | TRBJ1-3
TGTGCCAGCAGTGTATTGGTGGGGACTGGGACTGAAGCTTTCTTT | CASSVLVGTGTEAFF | . | TRBV2 | . | TRBJ1-1
TGTGCCAGCAGCTTAGGGCAGGGGCGAATCTACGAGCAGTACTTC | CASSLGQGRIYEQYF | . | TRBV7-8 | few | TRBJ2-7
TGTGCCAGCAGTTCGTTCAGAAGGGGTGCCTACGAGCAGTACTTC | CASSSFRRGAYEQYF | . | TRBV27 | . | TRBJ2-7
TGTGCCAGCAGCTTAGCCAGACAGGTCCAAGAGACCCAGTACTTC | CASSLARQVQETQYF | . | TRBV11-3 | . | TRBJ2-5
TGTGCCAGCAGCATGGGACAGGCACCCTACGAGCAGTACTTC | CASSMGQAPYEQYF | TRBD1 | TRBV5-6 | . | TRBJ2-7
TGTGCCAGCAGCGGCCGGACAAAGAACACAGATACGCAGTATTTT | CASSGRTKNTDTQYF | . | TRBV5-8 | few | TRBJ2-3
TGTGCCTGGAGTGCCGGGACAGGGAATGGCTACACCTTC | CAWSAGTGNGYTF | TRBD1 | TRBV30 | . | TRBJ1-2
TGTGCCAGCAGTGAGCGGTCTGGGCCCTACGAGCAGTACTTC | CASSERSGPYEQYF | . | TRBV18 | . | TRBJ2-7
TGTGCCAGCAGGCGGGGGGACTATAGCAATCAGCCCCAGCATTTT | CASRRGDYSNQPQHF | . | TRBV2 | . | TRBJ1-5
TGCGCCAGCAGCTTGGGGCAGTACGCGAACACCGGGGAGCTGTTTTTT | CASSLGQYANTGELFF | . | TRBV5-1 | . | TRBJ2-2
TGTGCCAGCAGCGTAACCGGGACAGGTATTAACACTGAAGCTTTCTTT | CASSVTGTGINTEAFF | TRBD1 | TRBV5-4 | . | TRBJ1-1
TGTGCCAGCAGTTTAGGGCGGAGGAATCAGCCCCAGCATTTT | CASSLGRRNQPQHF | . | TRBV28 | . | TRBJ1-5
TGTGCCGGAACGATGGGGCAGGCCGTCTCTGGAAACACCATATATTTT | CAGTMGQAVSGNTIYF | . | TRBV30 | . | TRBJ1-3
TGTGCCAGCAGTGAGGGGGGACAGGGGAGCTATGGCTACACCTTC | CASSEGGQGSYGYTF | TRBD1 | TRBV2 | . | TRBJ1-2
TGTGCCGGCAGTCCACACAGGGGAAGAAGGTATGGCTACACCTTC | CAGSPHRGRRYGYTF | TRBD1 | TRBV27 | . | TRBJ1-2
TGTGCCAGCAGCAGGACAGGGTCGGAAGAGCAGTACTTC | CASSRTGSEEQYF | . | TRBV21-1 | . | TRBJ2-7
TGCGCCAGCAGCTACCTAGGGACTAGCGGGACAGATACGCAGTATTTT | CASSYLGTSGTDTQYF | TRBD2 | TRBV5-1 | . | TRBJ2-3
TGCGCCAGCAGTCGAACAGGGATAACAGATACGCAGTATTTT | CASSRTGITDTQYF | . | TRBV10-1 | . | TRBJ2-3